These T cell receptor beta chains were read from a single sample in a study of T cells in Graves' hyperthyroidism and ophthalmopathy. Via MiXCR, TCRdb re-called the multiplex PCR reads, giving one row per CDR3 protein. Among under 800,000 distinct CDR3 sequences listed, 14% were seen once. The sequencing input was blood. These receptors all come from a woman younger than 30 with Graves' hyperthyroidism. The CDR3 runs from the conserved cysteine through the conserved F or W. A D gene is named only where the DNA matches it firmly. Clone size is shown for a subset of rows, as once, few, many or a class of expanded clone.

len	v_gene	abundance	d_gene	j_gene	CDR3nt	CDR3aa
14	TRBV4-1	few	.	TRBJ2-7	TGCGCCAGCAGCCAACACGGTTCGAGAAACGAGCAGTACTTC	CASSQHGSRNEQYF
15	TRBV7-2	many	.	TRBJ2-1	TGTGCCAGCAGCTTACTAGTTAAATCCTACAATGAGCAGTTCTTC	CASSLLVKSYNEQFF
18	TRBV13	.	TRBD2	TRBJ2-1	TGTGCCAGCAGCCGCACACCGCAGAGGGGACTAGGCTACAATGAGCAGTTCTTC	CASSRTPQRGLGYNEQFF
15	TRBV6-2/TRBV6-3	many	.	TRBJ2-1	TGTGCCAGCAGTACGGGGGACTCACCCTCGGGTGAGCAGTTCTTC	CASSTGDSPSGEQFF
16	TRBV29-1	.	.	TRBJ1-1	TGCAGCGTTGAAGGCGGAGTGTCTGTCAGGGCCACTGAAGCTTTCTTT	CSVEGGVSVRATEAFF
14	TRBV10-3	many	.	TRBJ2-2	TGTGCCATCACCGACAGAATGAACACCGGGGAGCTGTTTTTT	CAITDRMNTGELFF
13	TRBV20-1	many	.	TRBJ2-4	TGCAGTGCTAGAGATACCGGACGGAACATTCAGTACTTC	CSARDTGRNIQYF
11	TRBV6-1	.	.	TRBJ1-4	TGTGCCAGCAGCAAAAATGAAAAACTGTTTTTT	CASSKNEKLFF
14	TRBV19	.	.	TRBJ1-1	TGTGCCAGTAACCACGGAGGGAGGAACACTGAAGCTTTCTTT	CASNHGGRNTEAFF
15	TRBV9	.	TRBD2	TRBJ2-7	TGTGCCAGCAGCGGCCCGGCTAGCGGGATCTACGAGCAGTACTTC	CASSGPASGIYEQYF
16	TRBV6-2/TRBV6-3	.	.	TRBJ2-1	TGTGCCAGCAGCCAAGAGAGAGGATGGGGACTCTACGAGCAGTTCTTC	CASSQERGWGLYEQFF
15	TRBV4-1	.	.	TRBJ1-1	TGCGCCAGCAGCTCCCAAAGGACAGAGAACACTGAAGCTTTCTTT	CASSSQRTENTEAFF
15	TRBV12-3/TRBV12-4	few	TRBD2	TRBJ2-5	TGTGCCAGCAGCACCAGGCGGGAGGTGCGGGAGACCCAGTACTTC	CASSTRREVRETQYF
15	TRBV7-9	few	TRBD2	TRBJ2-7	TGTGCCAGCAGCTCTAGCGGAAAATACGCCTACGAGCAGTACTTC	CASSSSGKYAYEQYF
22	TRBV6-2/TRBV6-3	.	TRBD1	TRBJ1-6	TGTGCCAGCAGTTACCTACAGGGGGCTACTCCTTGTCCCAGCTCCTATAATTCACCCCTCCACTTT	CASSYLQGATPCPSSYNSPLHF
21	TRBV6-2/TRBV6-3	many	TRBD1	TRBJ2-7	TGTGCCAGCAGTTTAGCCTCGGAGGGACAGGGCTTATTGGAGACAGACTACGAGCAGTACTTC	CASSLASEGQGLLETDYEQYF
16	TRBV2	many	.	TRBJ2-1	TGTGCCAGCAGTGACTCAATGGGTTACTCCTACAATGAGCAGTTCTTC	CASSDSMGYSYNEQFF
13	TRBV4-1	many	.	TRBJ2-5	TGCGCCAGCAGCCAACGGACGGGAGAGACCCAGTACTTC	CASSQRTGETQYF
18	TRBV11-2	many	.	TRBJ2-1	TGTGCCAGCAGCTTAGTTTGGGGCGCTACAGCATCCTACAATGAGCAGTTCTTC	CASSLVWGATASYNEQFF
15	TRBV27	many	.	TRBJ2-7	TGTGCCAGCAGTTCGAGGGGTCTTGATATCTACGAGCAGTACTTC	CASSSRGLDIYEQYF
13	TRBV7-9	few	.	TRBJ1-5	TGTGCCAGCAGCCGGGAAGGGGTTCAGCCCCAGCATTTT	CASSREGVQPQHF
14	TRBV2	many	.	TRBJ2-5	TGTGCCAGCAGTGAGGCCATAGACCTGGAGACCCAGTACTTC	CASSEAIDLETQYF
14	TRBV6-2/TRBV6-3	.	.	TRBJ2-2	TGTGCCAGCAGCCCAGGTCAGAGGACCGGGGAGCTGTTTTTT	CASSPGQRTGELFF
16	TRBV6-2/TRBV6-3	many	.	TRBJ1-5	TGTGCCAGCAGTTACAGGCGGACGGATCGTTGGCAGCCCCAGCATTTT	CASSYRRTDRWQPQHF
14	TRBV20-1	many	TRBD2	TRBJ2-3	TGCAGTGCCACTAGCGGGAGGGCACGAGATACGCAGTATTTT	CSATSGRARDTQYF
15	TRBV24-1	many	.	TRBJ1-1	TGTGCCACCAGTGATCCCACCCGGGGGGGCACTGAAGCTTTCTTT	CATSDPTRGGTEAFF
15	TRBV6-2/TRBV6-3	.	TRBD2	TRBJ2-1	TGTGCCAGCAGTTACTCTAGCGGGAGTCCAAATGAGCAGTTCTTC	CASSYSSGSPNEQFF
16	TRBV6-2/TRBV6-3	.	.	TRBJ1-5	TGTGCCAGCAGTTACAGGGGAACAGGGAAAACTCAGCCCCAGCATTTT	CASSYRGTGKTQPQHF
17	TRBV24-1	.	.	TRBJ2-1	TGTGCCACCAGTGACCTGGGGCAGGCCGGGGGCTACAATGAGCAGTTCTTC	CATSDLGQAGGYNEQFF
14	TRBV30	.	TRBD1	TRBJ1-4	TGTGCCTGGGGCAGACAGGGAACCTTCGAAAAACTGTTTTTT	CAWGRQGTFEKLFF
13	TRBV20-1	.	.	TRBJ2-7	TGCAGTGCCCCCCTGGGCGTTTACTACGAGCAGTACTTC	CSAPLGVYYEQYF
15	TRBV12-3/TRBV12-4	.	.	TRBJ2-3	TGTGCCACCACTTATGTTGGGTCTGGCACAGATACGCAGTATTTT	CATTYVGSGTDTQYF
15	TRBV7-2	.	.	TRBJ1-5	TGTGCCAGCAGCTTATTGGGAGTGGGCAATCAGCCCCAGCATTTT	CASSLLGVGNQPQHF
18	TRBV4-1	.	TRBD2	TRBJ2-3	TGCGCCAGCAGCCAAGGCATAGCGGGAGGACCCGCAGTGTGGACGCAGTATTTT	CASSQGIAGGPAVWTQYF
18	TRBV10-2	many	TRBD2	TRBJ2-1	TGCGCCAGCGGATTTTCTAGCGGGGTGGTAATGACCTACAATGAGCAGTTCTTC	CASGFSSGVVMTYNEQFF
17	TRBV6-2/TRBV6-3	many	TRBD1	TRBJ2-2	TGTGCCAGCAAATTCGAACCAGGGGGCCTGAACACCGGGGAGCTGTTTTTT	CASKFEPGGLNTGELFF
13	TRBV7-9	many	.	TRBJ1-1	TGTGCCAGCAGTCTCACAGGGCGAACTGAAGCTTTCTTT	CASSLTGRTEAFF
14	TRBV27	many	.	TRBJ2-3	TGTGCCAGCACCCCGTCATCCGGGCGAGATACGCAGTATTTT	CASTPSSGRDTQYF
15	TRBV20-1	few	TRBD2	TRBJ2-3	TGCAGTGCTTCCGGACTAGCCGAGAGTCCAGATACGCAGTATTTT	CSASGLAESPDTQYF
15	TRBV6-1	.	.	TRBJ1-2	TGTGCCAGCAGTGAGGCAGGCCGCTATGTCTATGGCTACACCTTC	CASSEAGRYVYGYTF
15	TRBV6-5	many	.	TRBJ2-3	TGTGCCAGCGCTAGGTCTGTCCTAGCGTCAGATACGCAGTATTTT	CASARSVLASDTQYF
13	TRBV6-2/TRBV6-3	.	.	TRBJ2-7	TGTGCCAGCAGTTTACCCCCGTATGATGAGCAGTACTTC	CASSLPPYDEQYF
13	TRBV6-2/TRBV6-3	.	.	TRBJ2-7	TGTGCCAGCAGTTACGGGGTAAACTACGAGCAGCACTTC	CASSYGVNYEQHF
13	TRBV6-1	many	.	TRBJ2-7	TGTGCCAGCAGGACCACAGGAGGTAACGAGCAGTACTTC	CASRTTGGNEQYF
13	TRBV25-1	few	TRBD1	TRBJ1-1	TGTGCCAGCCGCGGACAGGTGGTGTCTGAAGCTTTCTTT	CASRGQVVSEAFF
15	TRBV2	few	TRBD1	TRBJ2-5	TGTGCCAGCAGTGGACAGGTCGGACAGGGAGAGACCCAGTACTTC	CASSGQVGQGETQYF
13	TRBV6-1	.	TRBD1	TRBJ2-5	TGTGCCAGCAGTCCCCGGACAGGGACGACCCAGTACTTC	CASSPRTGTTQYF
11	TRBV29-1	.	.	TRBJ1-2	TGCAGCGGGCGGACGGACTATGGCTACACCTTC	CSGRTDYGYTF
13	TRBV11-2	many	.	TRBJ2-2	TGTGCCAGCAGCCCGACGAACACCGGGGAGCTGTTTTTT	CASSPTNTGELFF
15	TRBV7-9	many	.	TRBJ2-4	TGTGCCAGCAGCTTAGTGGGACTTAATCAAAACATTCAGTACTTC	CASSLVGLNQNIQYF
14	TRBV30	many	.	TRBJ2-5	TGTGCCTGGAGTGTAGCCCCCTCCGGGCAGACCCAGTACTTC	CAWSVAPSGQTQYF
15	TRBV11-2	many	.	TRBJ2-7	TGTGCCAGCAGCTTAGAATTAGGCGGATCCTACGAGCAGTACTTC	CASSLELGGSYEQYF
14	TRBV6-1	few	TRBD1	TRBJ1-1	TGTGCCAGCAGACCACAGGGGGGATCAATAGAAGCTTTCTTT	CASRPQGGSIEAFF
17	TRBV27	many	TRBD1	TRBJ2-1	TGTGCCAGCAGTTTATGGGGACGCGGGACAGGGGGTAATGAGCAGTTCTTC	CASSLWGRGTGGNEQFF
13	TRBV7-3	.	.	TRBJ2-3	TGTGCCAGCAGCATAATCGGGGAAGATACGCAGTATTTT	CASSIIGEDTQYF
14	TRBV18	many	.	TRBJ1-1	TGTGCCAGCTCACCCCAGTCCGGGAACACTGAAGCTTTCTTT	CASSPQSGNTEAFF
13	TRBV5-1	.	.	TRBJ2-5	TGCGCCAGCAGGGGGGTCATGTCAGAGACCCAGTACTTC	CASRGVMSETQYF
13	TRBV19	once	.	TRBJ2-1	TGTGCCAGTACCTCGACAGACTACAATGAGCAGTTCTTC	CASTSTDYNEQFF
14	TRBV7-2	many	.	TRBJ2-1	TGTGCCAGCAGCCTAGATTCTAGCGCCACTGAGCAGTTCTTC	CASSLDSSATEQFF
15	TRBV18	few	TRBD1	TRBJ2-5	TGTGCCAGCTCACCTGGACAGGGCATTGGGGAGACCCAGTACTTC	CASSPGQGIGETQYF